Included here is one TCR beta chain sequence, with context. The data belong to a study of cytomegalovirus exposure and HLA in healthy donors. The germline CDR1 and CDR2 sequences are MDHEN and SYDVKM. This CDR3 is 14 amino acids long. The junction had 8 bases not matched to a gene; V was cut back by 7 bases and J by 5 bases. The primer mix had 60 Vbeta and 13 Jbeta primers. This table comes from immunoSEQ multiplex PCR, and its TCRdb copy is limited to in-frame clones, with some not included. The profile shows approximately 140,000 clones, roughly three fifths of them singletons. The source material was PBMCs. The chain is built from TRBV28 and TRBJ1-5; 7 bases are shared with TRBD1. This clonotype originated in a male donor in good health and CMV-seronegative. CDR3 DNA sequence: TGTGCCAGCACCCTCCGACAGGGCCATCAGCCCCAGCATTTT. Its protein is CASTLRQGHQPQHF.